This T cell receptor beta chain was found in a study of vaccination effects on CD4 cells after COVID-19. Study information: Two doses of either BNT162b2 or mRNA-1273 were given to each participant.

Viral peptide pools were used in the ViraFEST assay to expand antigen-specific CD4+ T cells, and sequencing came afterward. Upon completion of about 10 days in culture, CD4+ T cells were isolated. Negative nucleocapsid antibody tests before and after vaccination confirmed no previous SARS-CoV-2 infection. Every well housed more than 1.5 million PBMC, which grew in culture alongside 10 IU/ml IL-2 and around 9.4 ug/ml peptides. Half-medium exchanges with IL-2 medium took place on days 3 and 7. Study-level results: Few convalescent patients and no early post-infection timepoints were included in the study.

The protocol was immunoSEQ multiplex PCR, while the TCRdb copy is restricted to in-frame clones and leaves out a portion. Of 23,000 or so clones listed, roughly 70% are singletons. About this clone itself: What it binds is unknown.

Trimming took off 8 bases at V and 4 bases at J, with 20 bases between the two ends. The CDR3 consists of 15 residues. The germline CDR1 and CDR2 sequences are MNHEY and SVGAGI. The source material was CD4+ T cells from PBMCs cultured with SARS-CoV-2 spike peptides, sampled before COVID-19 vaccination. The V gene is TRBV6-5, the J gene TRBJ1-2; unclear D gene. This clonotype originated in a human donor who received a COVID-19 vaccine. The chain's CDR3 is CASSPGGSLSYGYTF. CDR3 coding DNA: TGTGCCAGCTCCCCCGGAGGGTCTTTGAGCTATGGCTACACCTTC.